This T cell receptor (beta chain) was identified in a study of CD8+ T cells in alopecia areata. Study-wide results and caveats: Lesional tissue from the scalp (especially in alopecia totalis/universalis) showed higher clonality than normal scalp.

This clone was found a few times. What it recognizes is unknown. Germline lookup yields CDR1 GTSNPN and CDR2 SVGIG (reference sequence). This CDR3 has 13 residues. Trimming left V 2 bases short and J 5 bases short, with 10 bases between. RNA was extracted and reverse transcribed into cDNA as the sequencing template. TCRdb keeps only in-frame clones here, not all; method: immunoSEQ multiplex PCR. This table has about 120,000 clones, about 50% appearing once. Treatment meaning: oral pan-JAK inhibitor, 5-10 mg twice daily. The sequenced sample was CD4+ T cells sorted from blood, obtained at week 4, from a patient treated with tofacitinib. The receptor's source is a human donor with alopecia areata. V and J are TRBV30 and TRBJ2-1, with D tentatively TRBD1 (5 bases). CDR3 nucleotides: TGTGCCTGGAGTTTATTACAGGACAATGAGCAGTTCTTC. Amino acids: CAWSLLQDNEQFF.